The rows below give T cell receptor beta chains drawn from one sample of a study of shared clonotypes between healthy human individuals. TCRdb's copy holds only in-frame clones and misses some; the assay was immunoSEQ multiplex PCR. The data contain about 2.4 million clones, 93% of them singletons. Material: naive CD4+ T cells from PBMCs. Receptors were obtained from a man between 18 and 35 years old in good health. Some clones in this sample may be carry-over from other donors' samples. The CDR3 runs from the conserved cysteine through the conserved F or W. Each record gives: CDR3 length, D gene, clone size, V gene, J gene, CDR3 DNA, CDR3 protein. The D gene is left open where the match is weak. Rows give clone size only sometimes, using once, few, many, or a class for an expanded clone.

CDR3 length: 16
D gene: NA
clone size: NA
V gene: TRBV16
J gene: TRBJ2-7
CDR3 DNA: TGTGCCAGCAGCCAATCTAGACAGATAAACTCCTACGAGCAGTACTTC
CDR3 protein: CASSQSRQINSYEQYF

CDR3 length: 15
D gene: TRBD1
clone size: NA
V gene: TRBV6-5
J gene: TRBJ2-1
CDR3 DNA: TGTGCCAGCAGGCCGGGACAGGGGGCGAAGAATGAGCAGTTCTTC
CDR3 protein: CASRPGQGAKNEQFF

CDR3 length: 16
D gene: TRBD2
clone size: NA
V gene: TRBV5-4
J gene: TRBJ2-3
CDR3 DNA: TGTGCCAGCAGCCCCCCGACTAGCGGGCGCACAGATACGCAGTATTTT
CDR3 protein: CASSPPTSGRTDTQYF

CDR3 length: 14
D gene: NA
clone size: NA
V gene: TRBV28
J gene: TRBJ2-5
CDR3 DNA: TGTGCCAGCAGTCCTCCAAAGCTTCAAGAGACCCAGTACTTC
CDR3 protein: CASSPPKLQETQYF

CDR3 length: 13
D gene: NA
clone size: NA
V gene: TRBV19
J gene: TRBJ1-1
CDR3 DNA: TGTGCCAGTAGTACACGGACGGGGTTTGAGGCTTTCTTT
CDR3 protein: CASSTRTGFEAFF

CDR3 length: 13
D gene: NA
clone size: NA
V gene: TRBV7-9
J gene: TRBJ2-7
CDR3 DNA: TGTGCCAGCAGCCCCACGTTAACGGGCGAGCAGTACTTC
CDR3 protein: CASSPTLTGEQYF

CDR3 length: 17
D gene: TRBD2
clone size: NA
V gene: TRBV7-2
J gene: TRBJ2-2
CDR3 DNA: TGTGCCAGCAGCTTAGCAGGACTAGCGGGAGGCGGTGGGGAGCTGTTTTTT
CDR3 protein: CASSLAGLAGGGGELFF

CDR3 length: 18
D gene: NA
clone size: NA
V gene: TRBV4-3
J gene: TRBJ2-7
CDR3 DNA: TGCGCCAGCAGCCAAGGCCCCCTCGTGGGCACGCCGACCTACGAGCAGTACTTC
CDR3 protein: CASSQGPLVGTPTYEQYF

CDR3 length: 14
D gene: TRBD1
clone size: NA
V gene: TRBV6-4
J gene: TRBJ2-1
CDR3 DNA: TGTGCCAGCAGCCCGGGACAGTACGACAATGAGCAGTTCTTC
CDR3 protein: CASSPGQYDNEQFF

CDR3 length: 13
D gene: NA
clone size: NA
V gene: TRBV28
J gene: TRBJ1-1
CDR3 DNA: TGTGCCAGCACCGTGGACGGAAACACTGAAGCTTTCTTT
CDR3 protein: CASTVDGNTEAFF

CDR3 length: 16
D gene: NA
clone size: once
V gene: TRBV6-5
J gene: TRBJ2-5
CDR3 DNA: TGTGCCAGCAGTCACTCATCCGGGCTAGGGCCCGAGACCCAGTACTTC
CDR3 protein: CASSHSSGLGPETQYF

CDR3 length: 17
D gene: NA
clone size: NA
V gene: TRBV27
J gene: TRBJ2-3
CDR3 DNA: TGTGCCAGCAGTCCACACCCCTCGTCCGCAGGGACAGATACGCAGTATTTT
CDR3 protein: CASSPHPSSAGTDTQYF

CDR3 length: 14
D gene: NA
clone size: NA
V gene: TRBV7-9
J gene: TRBJ2-5
CDR3 DNA: TGTGCCAGCAGCTTAGGCATGCCCCAGGAGACCCAGTACTTC
CDR3 protein: CASSLGMPQETQYF

CDR3 length: 15
D gene: TRBD1
clone size: NA
V gene: TRBV10-1
J gene: TRBJ1-2
CDR3 DNA: TGCGCCAGCCCGAAAGGGACAGGGTCGAACTATGGCTACACCTTC
CDR3 protein: CASPKGTGSNYGYTF

CDR3 length: 16
D gene: NA
clone size: NA
V gene: TRBV30
J gene: TRBJ2-7
CDR3 DNA: TGTGCCTGGAGCCTAGGGATGGGGGGCCAAGGCTACGAGCAGTACTTC
CDR3 protein: CAWSLGMGGQGYEQYF

CDR3 length: 13
D gene: TRBD1
clone size: NA
V gene: TRBV29-1
J gene: TRBJ2-7
CDR3 DNA: TGCAGCGTTCATGGGGACAGGGGTTCCGAGCAGTACTTC
CDR3 protein: CSVHGDRGSEQYF

CDR3 length: 15
D gene: NA
clone size: few
V gene: TRBV5-4
J gene: TRBJ1-3
CDR3 DNA: TGTGCCAGCAGCGCGACGGGGTTCTCTGGAAACACCATATATTTT
CDR3 protein: CASSATGFSGNTIYF

CDR3 length: 14
D gene: NA
clone size: NA
V gene: TRBV7-2
J gene: TRBJ2-7
CDR3 DNA: TGTGCCAGCAGCTTACAGGTCCTCGGCTACGAGCAGTACTTC
CDR3 protein: CASSLQVLGYEQYF

CDR3 length: 14
D gene: NA
clone size: NA
V gene: TRBV6-5
J gene: TRBJ1-3
CDR3 DNA: TGTGCCAGCGGAAGGGCCATCTCTGGAAACACCATATATTTT
CDR3 protein: CASGRAISGNTIYF

CDR3 length: 15
D gene: TRBD1
clone size: NA
V gene: TRBV25-1
J gene: TRBJ1-2
CDR3 DNA: TGTGCCAGCAGTGATCTCGGACAGGGGGCGAGAGGCTACACCTTC
CDR3 protein: CASSDLGQGARGYTF

CDR3 length: 11
D gene: NA
clone size: few
V gene: TRBV19
J gene: TRBJ2-5
CDR3 DNA: TGTGCCAGTAGTATAGAAGAGACCCAGTACTTC
CDR3 protein: CASSIEETQYF

CDR3 length: 14
D gene: TRBD1
clone size: few
V gene: TRBV9
J gene: TRBJ1-2
CDR3 DNA: TGTGCCAGCAGCGTTGACAGGGAGGGCTATGGCTACACCTTC
CDR3 protein: CASSVDREGYGYTF

CDR3 length: 14
D gene: NA
clone size: NA
V gene: TRBV5-8
J gene: TRBJ1-6
CDR3 DNA: TGTGCCAGCAGCGTCCGGGAGGGGAATTCACCCCTCCACTTT
CDR3 protein: CASSVREGNSPLHF

CDR3 length: 15
D gene: NA
clone size: NA
V gene: TRBV29-1
J gene: TRBJ1-1
CDR3 DNA: TGCAGCGTTGTAATAGGGGGGTGGATGAACACTGAAGCTTTCTTT
CDR3 protein: CSVVIGGWMNTEAFF

CDR3 length: 16
D gene: NA
clone size: NA
V gene: TRBV27
J gene: TRBJ1-5
CDR3 DNA: TGTGCCAGCAGTTTATTTGGACTGGATAGCAATCAGCCCCAGCATTTT
CDR3 protein: CASSLFGLDSNQPQHF

CDR3 length: 11
D gene: NA
clone size: NA
V gene: TRBV29-1
J gene: TRBJ2-7
CDR3 DNA: TGCAGCGTCAGGGGGGCCTACGAGCAGTACTTC
CDR3 protein: CSVRGAYEQYF

CDR3 length: 15
D gene: TRBD1
clone size: NA
V gene: TRBV30
J gene: TRBJ1-2
CDR3 DNA: TGTGCCTGGAGGGACAGGGGGCGCTTTTACTATGGCTACACCTTC
CDR3 protein: CAWRDRGRFYYGYTF